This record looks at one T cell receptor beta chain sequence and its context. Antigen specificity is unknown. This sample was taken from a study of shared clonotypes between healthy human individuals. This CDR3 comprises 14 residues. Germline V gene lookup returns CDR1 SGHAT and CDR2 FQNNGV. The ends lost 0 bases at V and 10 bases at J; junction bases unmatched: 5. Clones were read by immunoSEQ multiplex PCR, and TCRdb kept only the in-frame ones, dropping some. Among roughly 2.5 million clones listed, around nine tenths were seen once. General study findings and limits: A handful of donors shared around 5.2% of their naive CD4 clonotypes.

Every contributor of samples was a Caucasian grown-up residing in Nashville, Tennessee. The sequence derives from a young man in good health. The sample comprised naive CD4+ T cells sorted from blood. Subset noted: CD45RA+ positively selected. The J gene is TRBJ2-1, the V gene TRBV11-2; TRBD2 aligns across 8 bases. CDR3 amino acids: CASSLDRLAGEQFF. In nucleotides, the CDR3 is TGTGCCAGCAGCTTAGATAGGCTAGCGGGCGAGCAGTTCTTC.